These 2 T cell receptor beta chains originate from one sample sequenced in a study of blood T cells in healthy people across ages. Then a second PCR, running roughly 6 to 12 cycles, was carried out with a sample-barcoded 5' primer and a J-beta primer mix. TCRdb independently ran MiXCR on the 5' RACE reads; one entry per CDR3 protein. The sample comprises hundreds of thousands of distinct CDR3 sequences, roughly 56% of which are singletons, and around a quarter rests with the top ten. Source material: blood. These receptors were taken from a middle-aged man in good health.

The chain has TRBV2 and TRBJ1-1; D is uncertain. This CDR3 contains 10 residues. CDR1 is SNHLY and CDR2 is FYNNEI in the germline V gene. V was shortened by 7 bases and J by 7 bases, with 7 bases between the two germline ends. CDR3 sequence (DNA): TGTGCCAGCAACGGTCTTGAAGCTTTCTTT. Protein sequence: CASNGLEAFF.

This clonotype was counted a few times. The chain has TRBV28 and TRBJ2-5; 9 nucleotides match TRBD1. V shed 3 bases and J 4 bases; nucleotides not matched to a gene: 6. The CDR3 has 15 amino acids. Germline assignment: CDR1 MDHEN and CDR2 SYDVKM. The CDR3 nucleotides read TGTGCCAGCAGTTTCGCGGGACAGGGCAGAGAGACCCAGTACTTC. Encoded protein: CASSFAGQGRETQYF.